The 21 T cell receptor beta chains below all came from one sample that was sequenced in a study of CD8+ T cells in alopecia areata. This sample's treatment: oral pan-JAK inhibitor, 5-10 mg twice daily. Extraction of RNA preceded its reverse transcription into cDNA, which served as the sequencing template. Some clones are missing from TCRdb's copy, which holds only in-frame ones; the method was immunoSEQ multiplex PCR. This table holds about 120,000 clones, around 50% found once. This specimen consisted of CD8+ T cells sorted from blood, obtained at week 24, from a patient treated with tofacitinib. These receptors were collected from a human donor with alopecia areata.

The chain employs TRBV2 and TRBJ1-5; no clear D gene. Germline V gene lookup returns CDR1 SNHLY and CDR2 FYNNEI. The V gene lost 4 bases and the J gene lost 3 bases, with 10 bases spanning the gap. This CDR3 is built from 14 residues. Here the CDR3 reads CASSVTTDNQPQHF. The CDR3 DNA follows: TGTGCCAGCAGTGTTACGACGGACAATCAGCCCCAGCATTTT.

This clone was recorded only once. The chain is built from TRBV13 and TRBJ2-3, with 11 bases identical to TRBD2. The CDR3 runs to 16 residues. The junction had 3 bases not matched to a gene; V was cut back by 2 bases and J by 2 bases. Germline assignment: CDR1 PRHDT and CDR2 FYEKMQ (reference sequence). This chain's CDR3 is CASSLRLAGPTDTQYF. Here the CDR3 DNA reads TGTGCCAGCAGCTTAAGACTAGCGGGGCCCACAGATACGCAGTATTTT.

This clone was found a few times. This chain links TRBV10-3 with TRBJ2-7, with D unresolved. The CDR3 loop spans 12 amino acids. CDR1 is ENHRY, CDR2 SYGVKD, per germline. Trimming removed 2 bases at V and 4 bases at J, with 6 bases between. CDR3 in DNA: TGTGCCATCAGTGAGGGCACTTACGAGCAGTACTTC. Protein product: CAISEGTYEQYF.

The CDR3: CASRRRNTEAFF. DNA for the CDR3: TGTGCCAGCAGGAGGAGGAACACTGAAGCTTTCTTT. This chain joins TRBV6-6 and TRBJ1-1, with D unresolved. The germline V gene encodes CDR1 MNHNY and CDR2 SVGAGI (reference sequence). This CDR3 is 12 amino acids long. V was clipped by 6 bases and J by 1 base, with 6 bases between them.

V gene TRBV9 combines with J gene TRBJ1-6, with D maybe TRBD1 (5 bases). V lost 3 bases to trimming and J lost 10 bases, with 8 bases between them. CDR3 length equals 12 residues. Per germline, CDR1 SGDLS and CDR2 YYNGEE. CDR3 protein: CASSGGESPLHF. The CDR3 DNA reads as TGTGCCAGCAGCGGGGGGGAATCACCCCTCCACTTT.

There are a few counts of this clone. The chain employs TRBV2 and TRBJ2-7, with a tentative D call TRBD2 (5 bases). The CDR3 consists of 11 residues. Germline V gene lookup returns CDR1 SNHLY and CDR2 FYNNEI. V lost 1 base, J lost 10 bases, and 8 bases lay in between. The CDR3 is CASSEGPGQYF. CDR3 nucleotide sequence: TGTGCCAGCAGTGAAGGACCGGGACAGTACTTC.

In nucleotides, the CDR3 is TGTGCCAGCAGCCGCATGGGGACTAGCGTCTCAGAGACCCAGTACTTC. It is translated as CASSRMGTSVSETQYF. The J gene is TRBJ2-5, the V gene TRBV27; the match to TRBD2 covers 10 bases. The CDR3 length is 16 residues. Germline CDR1 MNHEY, CDR2 SMNVEV (reference sequence). J gave up 4 bases and V 6 bases, and 11 bases lay outside the gene matches.

Comment on this clone: One end of the junction fails to match germline, which may point to a read error. This rearrangement joins TRBV14 to TRBJ2-4; D perhaps matches TRBD2 (7 bases). Germline V CDR1 and CDR2: SGHDN, FVKESK. The CDR3 runs 14 residues. The DNA for the CDR3 is TGTACCAGCAGCCCCTATCAGGGGAGGGACATTCAGTACTTC. The encoded protein is CTSSPYQGRDIQYF.

This clone was detected only a few times. This chain links TRBV30 with TRBJ1-6, with 9 positions matching TRBD1. CDR3 length: 14 residues. CDR1 and CDR2 (germline): GTSNPN, SVGIG (reference sequence). V shed 4 bases, J shed 10 bases, and the junction held 8 bases outside the gene matches. DNA of the CDR3: TGTGCCTGGAACCCGGGACAGGGAAACTCACCCCTCCACTTT. It is translated as CAWNPGQGNSPLHF.

As to this clone: Compared with germline, one end of the junction differs, possibly owing to a read error. The rearrangement joins TRBV5-6 to TRBJ1-1; D is possibly TRBD1 (5 bases). The CDR3 covers 12 residues. CDR1 and CDR2 from the germline V gene are SGHDT and YYEEEE. CDR3: CASSSGPDGVLF. In DNA form, the CDR3 reads TGTGCCAGCAGCTCAGGGCCCGACGGTGTTCTCTTT. Drawing the rest from reference TRBV5-6 and TRBJ1-1, the complete variable domain is DAGVTQSPTHLIKTRGQQVTLRCSPKSGHDTVSWYQQALGQGPQFIFQYYEEEERQRGNFPDRFSGHQFPNYSSELNVNALLLGDSALYLCASSSGPDGVLFGQGTRLTVV.

This chain uses TRBV27 with TRBJ1-5, with D unclear. This CDR3 contains 13 residues. Germline CDR1 is MNHEY and CDR2 is SMNVEV (reference sequence). Trimming cost V 3 bases and J 0 bases, with 3 bases left between them. The chain's CDR3 is CASSFSSNQPQHF. CDR3 DNA: TGTGCCAGCAGTTTTAGTAGCAATCAGCCCCAGCATTTT.

V gene TRBV5-1 combines with J gene TRBJ2-2; 11 nucleotides align to TRBD1. V shed 1 base, J shed 5 bases, and the junction held 7 bases outside the gene matches. Germline V CDR1 and CDR2: SGHRS, YFSETQ. CDR3 length equals 17 residues. The CDR3 DNA sequence: TGCGCCAGCAGCTTGCGAGGACAGGGGGCGCGAACCGGGGAGCTGTTTTTT. Translating it yields CASSLRGQGARTGELFF.

V gene TRBV30 combines with J gene TRBJ1-2, with 8 bases identical to TRBD1. J was trimmed by 4 bases and V by 1 base; bases with no gene match: 8. The CDR3 has 15 residues. CDR1 is GTSNPN, CDR2 SVGIG, per germline (reference sequence). The CDR3 sequence: CAWSATGDDIYGYTF. CDR3 nucleotide sequence: TGTGCCTGGAGTGCGACAGGGGACGATATCTATGGCTACACCTTC.

This chain joins TRBV5-6 and TRBJ1-1; unclear D gene. This CDR3 has 13 amino acids. Per germline, CDR1 SGHDT and CDR2 YYEEEE. Trimming stripped 3 bases from V and 1 base from J, with 7 bases between. The DNA for the CDR3 is TGTGCCAGCAGCTACGCAACGAACACTGAAGCTTTCTTT. Residues: CASSYATNTEAFF.

This chain joins TRBV7-9 and TRBJ2-7; D may match TRBD1 or TRBD2 (5 bases each). Trimming removed 3 bases from V and 0 bases from J, with 12 bases in between. This CDR3 comprises 15 residues. Germline V gives CDR1 SEHNR, CDR2 FQNEAQ (reference sequence). CDR3 loop: CASSLGPSSSYEQYF. CDR3 nucleotides: TGTGCCAGCAGCTTGGGACCGTCGAGCTCCTACGAGCAGTACTTC. The variable domain in full, with the rest retrieved from reference TRBV7-9 and TRBJ2-7, is DTGVSQNPRHKITKRGQNVTFRCDPISEHNRLYWYRQTLGQGPEFLTYFQNEAQLEKSRLLSDRFSAERPKGSFSTLEIQRTEQGDSAMYLCASSLGPSSSYEQYFGPGTRLTVT.

This clone was seen more than once but under ten times. This chain uses TRBV29-1 with TRBJ1-2; D might be TRBD1 (5 bases). Germline CDR1 SQVTM, CDR2 ANQGSEA. This CDR3 is 12 amino acids long. Trimming removed 8 bases from V and 12 bases from J, with 22 bases in between. The CDR3 DNA sequence: TGCAGCATACGGACATCTAGAGGAAGTAACACCTTC. It translates to CSIRTSRGSNTF.

V usage is TRBV5-4 and J usage is TRBJ2-3; unclear D gene. The ends were cut back, 4 bases at V and 3 bases at J, with 15 bases in the middle. The CDR3 consists of 15 residues. Germline V gene sequence: CDR1 SGHNT, CDR2 YYREEE (reference sequence). The CDR3 sequence: CASSTPEWSTDTQYF. CDR3 DNA sequence: TGTGCCAGCAGCACGCCCGAGTGGAGTACAGATACGCAGTATTTT.

This clone came up a few times. The chain uses TRBV30 and TRBJ2-2; 11 positions agree with TRBD2. With V trimmed by 6 bases and J by 0 bases, 9 bases remained unmatched. There are 17 residues in the CDR3. Per the germline V gene, CDR1 is GTSNPN and CDR2 is SVGIG (reference sequence). The CDR3 spells CACFTTSGESNTGELFF. The CDR3 coding sequence is TGTGCCTGCTTTACGACTAGCGGGGAATCGAACACCGGGGAGCTGTTTTTT.

This clone has just a few counts. The chain links TRBV6-4 to TRBJ1-5; D not resolved. The CDR3 is 16 amino acids. The V and J ends lost 0 bases and 3 bases respectively, with 12 bases between them. Germline CDR1 reads MRHNA; CDR2 reads SNTAGT. DNA for the CDR3: TGTGCCAGCAGTGACTCTCGGGCCCTCTTCAATCAGCCCCAGCATTTT. Amino acids: CASSDSRALFNQPQHF.

The chain couples TRBV10-3 to TRBJ2-1; 11 bases fit TRBD2. Germline V gene data show CDR1 as ENHRY and CDR2 as SYGVKD. Trimming cost V 2 bases and J 3 bases; bases outside gene matches: 9. The CDR3 extends over 18 amino acids. This CDR3 reads CAISEELAGAVGYNEQFF. For the CDR3, the DNA is TGTGCCATCAGTGAGGAACTAGCGGGGGCAGTCGGCTACAATGAGCAGTTCTTC.

The chain recombines TRBV27 with TRBJ2-2; D is unresolved. Between the trimmed V and J ends, which lost 3 bases and 6 bases, there was a span of 5 bases. Germline V lookup: CDR1 MNHEY, CDR2 SMNVEV (reference sequence). The CDR3 is made up of 12 amino acids. The CDR3 nucleotides read TGTGCCAGCAGTTTGTCAGCCGGGGAGCTGTTTTTT. This translates into CASSLSAGELFF.